The clone carrying this T cell receptor beta chain has only a few counts. V lost 9 bases, J lost 8 bases, and 9 bases stayed unmatched. The CDR3 extends over 13 amino acids. Germline V lookup: CDR1 ENHRY, CDR2 SYGVKD. These data belong to a study of blood T cell repertoires in COVID-19. Study-level information: Sites in the United States, Italy and Spain provided acute and convalescent COVID-19 samples. PBMCs, B-cell-depleted T cells, or T cells were the source of the cDNA or gDNA that made up the material.

Authors' methods: Cell counts per sample came from amplifying reference gene primers. Profiling relied on immunoSEQ multiplex PCR, and the TCRdb table lists in-frame clones only, not all of them. V and J calls and clone size are those listed in that table; D and trimming were worked out from the DNA. This table holds about 110,000 clones, around nine tenths found once. This chain connects TRBV10-3 to TRBJ1-4, with TRBD1 identical over 7 bases. The origin of this receptor is a middle-aged man with acute or convalescent COVID-19. Sequenced sample: peripheral blood. CDR3 in DNA: TGTGCCATGCAGGGGGTACGAGGAGAAAAACTGTTTTTT. As protein: CAMQGVRGEKLFF.